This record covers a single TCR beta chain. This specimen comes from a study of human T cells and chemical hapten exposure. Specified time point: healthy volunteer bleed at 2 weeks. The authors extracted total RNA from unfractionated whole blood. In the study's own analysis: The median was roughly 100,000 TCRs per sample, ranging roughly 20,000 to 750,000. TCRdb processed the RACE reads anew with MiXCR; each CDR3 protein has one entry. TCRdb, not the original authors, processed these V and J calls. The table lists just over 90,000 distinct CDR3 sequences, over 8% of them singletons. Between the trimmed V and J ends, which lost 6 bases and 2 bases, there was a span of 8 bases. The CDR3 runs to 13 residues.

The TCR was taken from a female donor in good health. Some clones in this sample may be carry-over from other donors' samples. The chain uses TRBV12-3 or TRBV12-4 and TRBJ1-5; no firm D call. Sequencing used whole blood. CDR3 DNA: TGTGCCAGCAGAGACAACGGCAATCAGCCCCAGCATTTT. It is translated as CASRDNGNQPQHF.